The source of this TCR beta chain is a study of shared clonotypes between healthy human individuals (TCRdb year 2020). For the wider study: The cohort comprised two women and three men aged 18 to 49 years. Per donor, leukapheresis produced somewhere between about 0.94 and 9 billion PBMCs. The study deeply sequenced blood TCR repertoires of five healthy adults to estimate repertoire size and the extent of clonotype sharing between individuals. To increase sequencing depth and limit assay-specific biases, different laboratories used diverse techniques to prepare libraries and sequence TCR repertoires. For each donor, three plates each were used for CD4 naive and CD4 memory, two plates were used for CD8 naive, and one plate was used for CD8 memory.

Using the deep immunoSEQ assay, multiplex PCR amplified TCR CDR3 regions from genomic DNA. Genomic DNA extracted from each cell subset was distributed evenly over all wells of several immunoSEQ 96-well plates, and each plate served as one replicate. Each replicate PCR for sorted subsets received roughly 0.2 ug genomic DNA, equal to some 32,000 T cell genomes. Purified libraries were quantified with a Qubit 3.0 fluorometer, sized on a Bioanalyzer 2100, and re-quantified with the KAPA Library Quantification kit. A separate single-read 150-cycle Illumina NextSeq 550 flow cell was used to sequence each immunoSEQ 96-well plate. The published analysis was carried out like this. Because only junctional sequences without quality scores were contained in the immunoSEQ output, filtering matching that applied to full-length reads could not be performed. To assign V/J genes and CDR3, sequences were annotated using PyIR, a Python wrapper for IgBLAST v1.9, with IMGT germline references. Reads with weak V/J assignments (E-value above 1e-6), missing CDR3, stop codons, out-of-frame junctions, or ambiguous translated residues were removed. V3J clonotypes were defined as sequences sharing the same inferred V gene, J gene, and CDR3 amino acid sequence. The percentage overlap between two repertoires was calculated by dividing the number of shared unique clonotypes by the size of the smaller repertoire. Three approaches were used to assess repertoire richness: RTK rarefaction, the Chao1 estimator, and Recon v2.1 estimates of unobserved clonotypes. Generation probabilities were computed with OLGA for all TCRbeta clonotypes obtained by the gDNA method from several donors. In its TCRdb copy, this immuneACCESS table keeps in-frame sequences only and misses some clones. Where compared with another copy, unresolved V genes explain less than half of these, and the others have no known cause. That table gives V, J and clone size, and the DNA gave D and trimming. The sample table contains fewer than 800,000 clones; only one count was recorded for about 92% of them. Together, the top ten hold more than 20% of the sample.

On this clone: Its antigen remains undetermined. The input lacks base qualities; no much larger clone sits a single base away.

The research as a whole found: Because the study included a small number of donors, the genetic and exposure-history diversity represented was limited. Even with the large sequencing depth, rarefaction of the sorted-subset datasets indicated that sequencing was incomplete. Pairwise subsampling led to the expectation that sequencing depth would affect the degree of clonotype sharing among donors. When a handful of donors were compared, the shared fraction of clonotypes was roughly 5% for naive CD4, less than 4% for naive CD8, 2.3% for memory CD4, and 0.4% for memory CD8. Compared with non-shared clonotypes, clonotypes shared by all four sorted-subset donors had higher generation probabilities. Naive subsets generally had larger estimated clonotype richness than memory subsets. Sampling was restricted to blood, and TCR repertoires in tissues likely differ from the TCR repertoires found in blood.

For the CD8 naive samples, CD45RO-negative cells were positively selected for CCR7, yielding a CD45RA+CCR7+ population from which TemRA cells were excluded. The donors were healthy, HIV-negative adults who had no recently reported acute infections or vaccinations. Every donor was a Caucasian adult living in Nashville, Tennessee, USA. Blood was collected by leukapheresis, and PBMCs were isolated by Ficoll-Histopaque density gradient centrifugation and then cryopreserved in liquid nitrogen vapor phase. Analytical flow cytometry was used to check the purity and quantity of each magnetically sorted T cell population. Genomic DNA was isolated from every sorted fraction and measured by UV absorbance on a Nanodrop 2000c. Reading the germline V gene gives CDR1 MDHEN and CDR2 SYDVKM. CDR3 length: 18 amino acids, cysteine to phenylalanine. The entry retains the CDR3 DNA only, 54 bases that are in frame from base 1. Germline trimming: 5 bases from V, 0 bases from J; junction bases outside gene matches: 10.

This clonotype originated in a man aged 25 to 40 in good health. Sequences were obtained from naive CD8+ T cells sorted from blood. Reading the label with the study, this specimen's cell subset or site is: CD45RA+CCR7+. This sequence uses TRBV28 and TRBJ2-7; 13 junctional bases match TRBD2. CDR3 protein: CASSLGLAGERASYEQYF. The DNA is TGTGCCAGCAGTCTTGGACTAGCGGGAGAGAGGGCCTCCTACGAGCAGTACTTC. Beyond the CDR3, the reference TRBV28 and TRBJ2-7 genes provide the residues; the full variable domain reads: DVKVTQSSRYLVKRTGEKVFLECVQDMDHENMFWYRQDPGLGLRLIYFSYDVKMKEKGDIPEGYSVSREKKERFSLILESASTNQTSMYLCASSLGLAGERASYEQYFGPGTRLTVT.